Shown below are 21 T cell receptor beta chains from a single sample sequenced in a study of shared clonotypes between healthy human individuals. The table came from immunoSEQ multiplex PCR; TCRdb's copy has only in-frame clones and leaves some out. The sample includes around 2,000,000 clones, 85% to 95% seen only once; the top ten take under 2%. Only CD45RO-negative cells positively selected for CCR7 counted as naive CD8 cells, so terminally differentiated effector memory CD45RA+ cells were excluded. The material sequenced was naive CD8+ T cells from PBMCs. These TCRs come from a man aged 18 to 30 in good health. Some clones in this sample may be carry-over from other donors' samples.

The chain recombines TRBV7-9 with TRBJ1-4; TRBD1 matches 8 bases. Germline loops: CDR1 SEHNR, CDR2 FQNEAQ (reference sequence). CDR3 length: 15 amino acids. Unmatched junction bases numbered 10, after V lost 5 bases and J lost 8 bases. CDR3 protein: CASSTQGVWKEKLFF. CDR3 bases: TGTGCCAGCAGCACACAGGGGGTCTGGAAGGAAAAACTGTTTTTT.

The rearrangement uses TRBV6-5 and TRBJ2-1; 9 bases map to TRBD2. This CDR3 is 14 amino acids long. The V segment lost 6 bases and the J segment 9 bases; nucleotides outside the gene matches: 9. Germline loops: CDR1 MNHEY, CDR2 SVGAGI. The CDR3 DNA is TGTGCCAGCAGCCAGACGCGGGAGGGCTTTGAGCAGTTCTTC. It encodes CASSQTREGFEQFF.

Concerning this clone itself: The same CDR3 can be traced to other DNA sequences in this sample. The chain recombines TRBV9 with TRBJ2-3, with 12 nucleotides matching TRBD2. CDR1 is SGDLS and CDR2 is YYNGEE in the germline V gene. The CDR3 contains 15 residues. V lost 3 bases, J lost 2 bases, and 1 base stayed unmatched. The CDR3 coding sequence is TGTGCCAGCAGCGCTAGCGGGAGGGCCACAGATACGCAGTATTTT. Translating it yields CASSASGRATDTQYF.

The CDR3 DNA reads TGCAGCGTTGACGAAAGGGTCGGGTATGGCTACACCTTC. It codes for CSVDERVGYGYTF. This rearrangement joins TRBV29-1 to TRBJ1-2; D is undetermined. The germline gives CDR1 SQVTM, CDR2 ANQGSEA. The V end was cut by 3 bases, the J end by 5 bases, with 13 bases between. The CDR3 spans 13 residues. The variable domain in full, completed from reference TRBV29-1 and TRBJ1-2, reads SAVISQKPSRDICQRGTSLTIQCQVDSQVTMMFWYRQQPGQSLTLIATANQGSEATYESGFVIDKFPISRPNLTFSTLTVSNMSPEDSSIYLCSVDERVGYGYTFGSGTRLTVV.

CDR3 amino acids: CASSLDPGGENEQFF. CDR3 in DNA: TGTGCCAGCAGCTTAGACCCGGGGGGAGAGAATGAGCAGTTCTTC. The chain is built from TRBV11-3 and TRBJ2-1, with TRBD2 matching 7 bases. The CDR3 totals 15 residues. V shed 0 bases and J 7 bases; nucleotides not matched to a gene: 6. In germline, CDR1 is SGHNT, CDR2 YENEEA.

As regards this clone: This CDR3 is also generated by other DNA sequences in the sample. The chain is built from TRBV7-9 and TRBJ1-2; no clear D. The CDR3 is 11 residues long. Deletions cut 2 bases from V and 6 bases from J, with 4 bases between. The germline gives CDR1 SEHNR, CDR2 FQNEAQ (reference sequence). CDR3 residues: CASSLLDGYTF. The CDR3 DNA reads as TGTGCCAGCAGCTTACTTGATGGCTACACCTTC.

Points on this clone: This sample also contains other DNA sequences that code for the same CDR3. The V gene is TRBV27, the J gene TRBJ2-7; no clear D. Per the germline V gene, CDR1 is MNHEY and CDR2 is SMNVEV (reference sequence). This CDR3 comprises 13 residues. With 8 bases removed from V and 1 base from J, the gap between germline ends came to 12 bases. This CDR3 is CASSSGRSYEQYF. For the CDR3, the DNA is TGTGCCAGCTCTTCAGGCAGATCCTACGAGCAGTACTTC.

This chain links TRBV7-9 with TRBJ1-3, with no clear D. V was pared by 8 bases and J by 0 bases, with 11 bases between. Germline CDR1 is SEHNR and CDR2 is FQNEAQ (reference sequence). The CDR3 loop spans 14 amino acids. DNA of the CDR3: TGTGCCAGCCAGCACTGGACCTCTGGAAACACCATATATTTT. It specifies CASQHWTSGNTIYF.

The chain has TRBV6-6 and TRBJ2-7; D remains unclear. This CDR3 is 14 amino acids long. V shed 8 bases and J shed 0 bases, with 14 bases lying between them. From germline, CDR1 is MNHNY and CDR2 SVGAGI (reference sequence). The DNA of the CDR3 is TGTGCCAGCGCCCCCGGCGGCGGCTCCTACGAGCAGTACTTC. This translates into CASAPGGGSYEQYF.

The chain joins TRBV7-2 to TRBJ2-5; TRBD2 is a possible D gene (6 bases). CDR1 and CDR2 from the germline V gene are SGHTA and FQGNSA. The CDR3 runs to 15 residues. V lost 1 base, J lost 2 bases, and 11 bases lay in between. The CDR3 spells CASSLEAGTQETQYF. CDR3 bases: TGTGCCAGCAGCTTAGAGGCGGGAACACAAGAGACCCAGTACTTC.

The CDR3 here is CASSTRPGDYYGYTF. The CDR3, as DNA: TGCGCCAGCAGCACCCGTCCGGGAGACTACTATGGCTACACCTTC. The chain combines TRBV5-1 with TRBJ1-2; D remains ambiguous. The CDR3 length is 15 residues. Trimming removed 4 bases at V and 3 bases at J, with 16 bases between. Germline V gene data show CDR1 as SGHRS and CDR2 as YFSETQ.

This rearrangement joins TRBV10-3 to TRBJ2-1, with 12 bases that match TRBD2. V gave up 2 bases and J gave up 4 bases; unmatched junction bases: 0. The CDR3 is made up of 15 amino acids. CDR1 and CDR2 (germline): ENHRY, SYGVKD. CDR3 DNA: TGTGCCATCAGTGAGGGACTAGCGGGATACAATGAGCAGTTCTTC. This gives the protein CAISEGLAGYNEQFF.

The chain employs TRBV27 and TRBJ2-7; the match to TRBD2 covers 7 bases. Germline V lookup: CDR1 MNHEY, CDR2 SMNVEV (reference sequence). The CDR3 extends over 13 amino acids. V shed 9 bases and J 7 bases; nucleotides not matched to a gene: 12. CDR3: CASRYSGITEQYF. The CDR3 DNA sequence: TGTGCCAGTCGATACAGCGGGATTACGGAGCAGTACTTC.

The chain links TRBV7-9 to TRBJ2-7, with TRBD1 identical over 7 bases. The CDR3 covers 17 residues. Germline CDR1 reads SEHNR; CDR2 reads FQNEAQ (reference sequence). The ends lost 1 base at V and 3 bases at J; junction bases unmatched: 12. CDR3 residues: CASSLEDLQAGGYEQYF. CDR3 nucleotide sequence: TGTGCCAGCAGCTTAGAGGATCTACAGGCAGGGGGCTACGAGCAGTACTTC.

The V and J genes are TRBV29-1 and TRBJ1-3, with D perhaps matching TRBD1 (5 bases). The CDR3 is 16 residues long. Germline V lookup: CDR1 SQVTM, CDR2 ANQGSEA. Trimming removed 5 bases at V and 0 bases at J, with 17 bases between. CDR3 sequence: CSVWGPSPSSGNTIYF. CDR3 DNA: TGCAGCGTTTGGGGACCATCACCAAGCTCTGGAAACACCATATATTTT.

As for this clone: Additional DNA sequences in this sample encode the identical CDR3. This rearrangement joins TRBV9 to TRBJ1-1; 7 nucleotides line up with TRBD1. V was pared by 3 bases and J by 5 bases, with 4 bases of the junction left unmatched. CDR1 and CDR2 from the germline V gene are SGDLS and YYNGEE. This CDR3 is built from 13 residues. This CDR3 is CASSGTGGTEAFF. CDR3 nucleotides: TGTGCCAGCAGCGGGACAGGTGGGACTGAAGCTTTCTTT.

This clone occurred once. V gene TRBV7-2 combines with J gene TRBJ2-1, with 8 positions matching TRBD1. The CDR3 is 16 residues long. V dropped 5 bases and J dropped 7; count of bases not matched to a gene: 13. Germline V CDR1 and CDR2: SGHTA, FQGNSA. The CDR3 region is CASSHLDQGALNEQFF. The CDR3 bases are TGTGCCAGCAGCCACTTGGACCAGGGGGCGTTGAATGAGCAGTTCTTC.

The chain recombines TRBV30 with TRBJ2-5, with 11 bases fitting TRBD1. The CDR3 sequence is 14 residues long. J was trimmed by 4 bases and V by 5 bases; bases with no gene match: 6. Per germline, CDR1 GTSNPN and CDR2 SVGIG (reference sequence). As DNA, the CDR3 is TGTGCCTGGGGGACAGGGGGTCAGGGAGAGACCCAGTACTTC. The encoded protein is CAWGTGGQGETQYF.

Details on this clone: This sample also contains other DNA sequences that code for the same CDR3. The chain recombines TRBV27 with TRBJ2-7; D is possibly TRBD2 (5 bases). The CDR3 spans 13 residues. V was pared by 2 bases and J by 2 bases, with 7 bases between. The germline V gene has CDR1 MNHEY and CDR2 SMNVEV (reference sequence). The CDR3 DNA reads TGTGCCAGCAGTTTAAGAGGGACCTACGAGCAGTACTTC. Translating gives CASSLRGTYEQYF.

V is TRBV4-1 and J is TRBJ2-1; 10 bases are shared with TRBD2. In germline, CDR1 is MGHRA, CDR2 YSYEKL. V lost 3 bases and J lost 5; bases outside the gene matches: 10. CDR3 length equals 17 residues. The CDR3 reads CASSHGPGTSADNEQFF. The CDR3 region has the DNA TGCGCCAGCAGCCACGGACCCGGGACTAGCGCGGACAATGAGCAGTTCTTC.

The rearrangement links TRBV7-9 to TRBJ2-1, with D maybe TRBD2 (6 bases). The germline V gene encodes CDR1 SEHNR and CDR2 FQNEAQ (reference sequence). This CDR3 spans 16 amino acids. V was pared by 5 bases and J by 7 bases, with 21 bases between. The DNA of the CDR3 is TGTGCCAGCAGCCCCCAGAGGCGGGATAGGAGAAATGAGCAGTTCTTC. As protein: CASSPQRRDRRNEQFF.